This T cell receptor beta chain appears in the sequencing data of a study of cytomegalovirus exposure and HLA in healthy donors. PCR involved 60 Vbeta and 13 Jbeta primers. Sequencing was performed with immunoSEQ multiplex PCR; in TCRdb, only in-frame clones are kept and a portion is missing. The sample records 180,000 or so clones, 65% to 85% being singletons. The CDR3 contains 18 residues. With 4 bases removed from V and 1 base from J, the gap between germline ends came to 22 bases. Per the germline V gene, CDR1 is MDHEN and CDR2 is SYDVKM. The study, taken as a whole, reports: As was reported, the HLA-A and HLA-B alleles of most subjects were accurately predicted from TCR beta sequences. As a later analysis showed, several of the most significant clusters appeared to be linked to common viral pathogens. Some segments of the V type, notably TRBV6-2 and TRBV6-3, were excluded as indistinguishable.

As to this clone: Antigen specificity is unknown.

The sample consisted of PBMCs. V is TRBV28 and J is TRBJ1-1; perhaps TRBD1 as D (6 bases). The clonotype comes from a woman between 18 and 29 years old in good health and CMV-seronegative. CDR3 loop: CASSSPPGPRGGNTEAFF. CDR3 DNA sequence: TGTGCCAGCAGTTCACCTCCTGGACCGAGGGGGGGGAACACTGAAGCTTTCTTT.